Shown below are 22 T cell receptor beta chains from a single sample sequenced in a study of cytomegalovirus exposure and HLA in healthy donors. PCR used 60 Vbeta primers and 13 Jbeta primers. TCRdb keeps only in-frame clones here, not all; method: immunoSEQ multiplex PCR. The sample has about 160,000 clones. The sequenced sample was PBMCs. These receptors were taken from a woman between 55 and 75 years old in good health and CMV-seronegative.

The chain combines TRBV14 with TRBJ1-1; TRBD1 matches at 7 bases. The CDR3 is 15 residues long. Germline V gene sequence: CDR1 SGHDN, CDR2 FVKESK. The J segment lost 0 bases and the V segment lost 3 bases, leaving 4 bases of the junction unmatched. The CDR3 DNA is TGTGCCAGCAGCCAGTCCGGGACAGTGAACACTGAAGCTTTCTTT. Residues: CASSQSGTVNTEAFF.

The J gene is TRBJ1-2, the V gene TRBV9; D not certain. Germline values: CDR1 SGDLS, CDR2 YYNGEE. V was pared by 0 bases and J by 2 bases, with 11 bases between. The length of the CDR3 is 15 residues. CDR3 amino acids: CASSVGIGVNYGYTF. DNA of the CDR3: TGTGCCAGCAGCGTAGGAATAGGAGTCAACTATGGCTACACCTTC.

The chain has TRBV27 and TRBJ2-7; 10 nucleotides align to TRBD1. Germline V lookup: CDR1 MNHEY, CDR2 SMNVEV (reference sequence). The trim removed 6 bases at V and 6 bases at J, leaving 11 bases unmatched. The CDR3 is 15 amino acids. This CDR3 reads CASRPLGTGEGEQYF. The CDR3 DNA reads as TGTGCCAGCAGACCTCTGGGGACAGGGGAGGGCGAGCAGTACTTC.

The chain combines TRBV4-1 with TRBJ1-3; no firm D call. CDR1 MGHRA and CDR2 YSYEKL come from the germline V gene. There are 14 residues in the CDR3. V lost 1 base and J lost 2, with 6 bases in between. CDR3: CASSQGLPGNTIYF. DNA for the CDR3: TGCGCCAGCAGCCAAGGACTTCCTGGAAACACCATATATTTT.

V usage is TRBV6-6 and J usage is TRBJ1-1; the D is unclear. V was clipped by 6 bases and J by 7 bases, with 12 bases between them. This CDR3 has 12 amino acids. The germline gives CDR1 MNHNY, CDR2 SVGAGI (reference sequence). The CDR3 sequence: CASRPLEGEAFF. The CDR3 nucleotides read TGTGCCAGCAGGCCTCTCGAGGGTGAAGCTTTCTTT.

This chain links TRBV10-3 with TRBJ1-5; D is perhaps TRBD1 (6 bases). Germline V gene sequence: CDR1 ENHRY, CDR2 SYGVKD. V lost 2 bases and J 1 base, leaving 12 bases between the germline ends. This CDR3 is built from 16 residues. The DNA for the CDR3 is TGTGCCATCAGTGAGCAAGGGGGTTCGAGCAATCAGCCCCAGCATTTT. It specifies CAISEQGGSSNQPQHF.

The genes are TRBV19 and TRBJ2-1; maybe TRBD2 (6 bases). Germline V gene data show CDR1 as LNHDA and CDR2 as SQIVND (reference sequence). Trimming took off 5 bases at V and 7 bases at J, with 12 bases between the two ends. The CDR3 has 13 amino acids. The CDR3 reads CASSRWEVNEQFF. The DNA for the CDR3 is TGTGCCAGTAGTCGGTGGGAGGTTAATGAGCAGTTCTTC.

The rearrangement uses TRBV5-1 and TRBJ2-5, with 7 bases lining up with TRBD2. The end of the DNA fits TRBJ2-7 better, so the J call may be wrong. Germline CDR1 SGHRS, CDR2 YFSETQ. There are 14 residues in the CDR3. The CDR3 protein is CASSSSGPAYEQYF. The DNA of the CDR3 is TGCGCCAGCAGCTCTAGCGGCCCCGCCTACGAGCAGTACTTC.

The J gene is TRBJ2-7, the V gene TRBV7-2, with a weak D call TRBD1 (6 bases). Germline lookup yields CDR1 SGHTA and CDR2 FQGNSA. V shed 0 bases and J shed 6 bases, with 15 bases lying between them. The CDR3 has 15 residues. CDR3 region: CASSLASQGRTEQYF. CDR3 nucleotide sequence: TGTGCCAGCAGCTTAGCTTCACAGGGCAGGACCGAGCAGTACTTC. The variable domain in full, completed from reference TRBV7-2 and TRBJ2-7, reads GAGVSQSPSNKVTEKGKDVELRCDPISGHTALYWYRQSLGQGLEFLIYFQGNSAPDKSGLPSDRFSAERTGGSVSTLTIQRTQQEDSAVYLCASSLASQGRTEQYFGPGTRLTVT.

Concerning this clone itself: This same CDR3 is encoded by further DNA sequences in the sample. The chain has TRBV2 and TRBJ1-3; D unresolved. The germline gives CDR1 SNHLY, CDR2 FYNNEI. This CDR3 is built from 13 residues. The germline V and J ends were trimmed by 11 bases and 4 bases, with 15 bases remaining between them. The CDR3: CASCGERGNTIYF. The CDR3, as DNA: TGTGCCTCCTGCGGGGAGAGAGGAAACACCATATATTTT. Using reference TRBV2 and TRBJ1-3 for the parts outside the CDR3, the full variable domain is EPEVTQTPSHQVTQMGQEVILRCVPISNHLYFYWYRQILGQKVEFLVSFYNNEISEKSEIFDDQFSVERPDGSNFTLKIRSTKLEDSAMYFCASCGERGNTIYFGEGSWLTVV.

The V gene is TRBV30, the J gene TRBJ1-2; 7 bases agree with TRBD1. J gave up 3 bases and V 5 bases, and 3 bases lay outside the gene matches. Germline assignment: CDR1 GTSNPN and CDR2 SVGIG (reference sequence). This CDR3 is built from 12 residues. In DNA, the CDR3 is TGTGCCTGGGGACAGGACCACTATGGCTACACCTTC. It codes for CAWGQDHYGYTF.

CDR3 sequence: CASSARDSGTETQYF. The CDR3 region has the DNA TGCGCCAGCAGTGCGCGGGACAGCGGTACAGAGACCCAGTACTTC. The chain links TRBV10-1 to TRBJ2-5; D is possibly TRBD1 (7 bases). CDR1 is WNHNN and CDR2 is SYGVQD in the germline V gene (reference sequence). The CDR3 contains 15 residues. V was pared by 4 bases and J by 4 bases, with 16 bases between.

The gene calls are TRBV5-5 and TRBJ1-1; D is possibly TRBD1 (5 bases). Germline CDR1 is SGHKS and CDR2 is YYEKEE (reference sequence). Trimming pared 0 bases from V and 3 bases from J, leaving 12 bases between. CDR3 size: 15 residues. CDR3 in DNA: TGTGCCAGCAGCTTGGAGGGGCAGCGGGACACTGAAGCTTTCTTT. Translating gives CASSLEGQRDTEAFF.

The CDR3 spells CASSLGWAGSYEQYF. CDR3 bases: TGCGCCAGCAGCTTGGGATGGGCGGGTAGCTACGAGCAGTACTTC. The chain joins TRBV5-1 to TRBJ2-7; weak D call: TRBD2 (5 bases). CDR3 length: 15 residues. The germline V gene encodes CDR1 SGHRS and CDR2 YFSETQ. The ends were cut back, 0 bases at V and 3 bases at J, with 13 bases in the middle.

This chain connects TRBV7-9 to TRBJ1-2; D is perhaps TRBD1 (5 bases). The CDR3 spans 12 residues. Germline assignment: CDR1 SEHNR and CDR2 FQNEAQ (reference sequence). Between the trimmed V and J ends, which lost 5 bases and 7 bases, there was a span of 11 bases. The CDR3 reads CASSGAERGYTF. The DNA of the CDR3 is TGTGCCAGCAGCGGGGCGGAGCGTGGCTACACCTTC. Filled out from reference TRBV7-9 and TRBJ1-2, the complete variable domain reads DTGVSQNPRHKITKRGQNVTFRCDPISEHNRLYWYRQTLGQGPEFLTYFQNEAQLEKSRLLSDRFSAERPKGSFSTLEIQRTEQGDSAMYLCASSGAERGYTFGSGTRLTVV.

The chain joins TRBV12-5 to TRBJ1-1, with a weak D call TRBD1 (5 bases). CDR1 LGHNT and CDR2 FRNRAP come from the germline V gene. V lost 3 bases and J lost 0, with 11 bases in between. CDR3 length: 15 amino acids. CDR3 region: CASGFGRAMNTEAFF. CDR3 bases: TGTGCTAGTGGTTTTGGCAGGGCCATGAACACTGAAGCTTTCTTT.

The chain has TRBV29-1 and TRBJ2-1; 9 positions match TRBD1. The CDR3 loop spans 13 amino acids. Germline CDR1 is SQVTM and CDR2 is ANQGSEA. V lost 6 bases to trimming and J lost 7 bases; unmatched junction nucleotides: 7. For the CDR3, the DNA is TGCAGCGTGGGACAGGGCGTTACGAATGAGCAGTTCTTC. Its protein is CSVGQGVTNEQFF.

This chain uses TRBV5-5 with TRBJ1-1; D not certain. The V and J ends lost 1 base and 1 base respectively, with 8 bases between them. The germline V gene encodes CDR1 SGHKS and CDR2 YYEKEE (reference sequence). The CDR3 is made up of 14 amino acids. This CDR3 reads CASSLSVANTEAFF. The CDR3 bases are TGTGCCAGCAGCTTGAGCGTCGCGAACACTGAAGCTTTCTTT.

CDR3 amino acids: CASSLEGVGVTEAFF. The DNA of the CDR3 is TGCGCCAGCAGCTTGGAGGGGGTAGGTGTAACTGAAGCTTTCTTT. V and J are TRBV5-1 and TRBJ1-1; the D gene is possibly TRBD1 (6 bases). The CDR3 totals 15 residues. Germline V gene sequence: CDR1 SGHRS, CDR2 YFSETQ. V lost 0 bases to trimming and J lost 5 bases, with 14 bases between them.

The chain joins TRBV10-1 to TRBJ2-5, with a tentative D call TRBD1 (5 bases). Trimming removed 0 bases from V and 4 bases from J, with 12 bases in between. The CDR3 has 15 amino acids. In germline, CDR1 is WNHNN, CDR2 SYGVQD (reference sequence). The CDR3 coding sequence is TGCGCCAGCAGTGAGTCTCAACTGGGGCGAGAGACCCAGTACTTC. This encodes CASSESQLGRETQYF.

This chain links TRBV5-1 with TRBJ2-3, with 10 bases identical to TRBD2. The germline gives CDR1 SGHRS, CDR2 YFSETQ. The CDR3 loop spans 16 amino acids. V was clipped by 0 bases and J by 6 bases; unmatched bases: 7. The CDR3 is CASSLEPAGGTDTQYF. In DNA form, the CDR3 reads TGCGCCAGCAGCTTGGAACCAGCGGGGGGGACGGATACGCAGTATTTT.

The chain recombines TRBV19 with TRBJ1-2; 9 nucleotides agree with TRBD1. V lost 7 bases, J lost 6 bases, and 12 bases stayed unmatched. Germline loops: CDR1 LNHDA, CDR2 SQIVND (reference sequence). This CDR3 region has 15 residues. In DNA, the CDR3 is TGTGCCAGTACGGGCAGGGACAGGGTTCTTAATGGCTACACCTTC. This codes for CASTGRDRVLNGYTF.